This T cell receptor beta chain was recovered during a study of T cell repertoires and HLA-DP antigens. As for the study in general: One stimulator alloantigen differed from self by one groove amino acid; the other by ten.

Some clones are missing from TCRdb's copy, which holds only in-frame ones; the method was immunoSEQ multiplex PCR. The repertoire holds almost 90,000 clones, with around nine tenths as singletons. A remark on this clone: The antigen is not known.

Trimming removed 2 bases at V and 5 bases at J, with 17 bases between. This CDR3 contains 16 residues. The germline CDR1 and CDR2 sequences are MGHRA and YSYEKL. Purity of the untouched CD4+ T cells was about 98%. This sequence was found in a man in his forties or fifties in good health and CMV-seronegative. This chain uses TRBV4-1 with TRBJ2-3, with D possibly being TRBD1 or TRBD2 (5 bases each). The sequenced sample consisted of CD4+ T cells from PBMCs. The CDR3 DNA reads TGCGCCAGCAGCCAAAACGCCCCCGGGACGGGAGATACGCAGTATTTT. Translating it yields CASSQNAPGTGDTQYF.